This TCR beta chain was profiled in a study of cytomegalovirus exposure and HLA in healthy donors. Overall study findings and caveats: TCR beta chain V- and J-gene trimming was linked, in a later analysis, to a missense variant in DCLRE1C. An analysis that was carried out later associated some 17,000 TCR beta sequences with HLA alleles at 0.05 false discovery rate.

The germline CDR1 and CDR2 sequences are MNHEY and SVGAGI. The CDR3 covers 15 residues. To note about this clone: The antigen is not known. A junction end diverges from the germline sequence, so it may reflect a read error.

PCR was performed using 60 Vbeta and 13 Jbeta primers. Repertoires were generated with immunoSEQ multiplex PCR, while TCRdb's copy carries only in-frame clones and drops some. The data contain 150,000 to 200,000 clones, roughly 9.5% of them singletons. The sequenced sample was PBMCs. This receptor was obtained from a woman aged 25 to 39 in good health and CMV-seropositive. This rearrangement joins TRBV6-5 to TRBJ1-5, with 8 positions matching TRBD1. The CDR3 loop reads CAGSPLGTGNQPQHF. CDR3 DNA sequence: TGTGCCGGCAGCCCACTTGGGACAGGAAATCAGCCCCAGCATTTT.